The 22 T cell receptor beta chains in this list originate from one sample, sequenced in a study of OX40 agonist ivuxolimab in advanced cancers. The assay was immunoSEQ multiplex PCR, and TCRdb's table has in-frame clones only and misses some. Seen here are about 26,000 clones, over 60% observed once, and the top ten hold roughly 13%. The material sequenced was CD4+ or CD8+ T cells sorted from blood, taken in a trial of the OX40 agonist ivuxolimab. These receptors all come from an adult with an advanced solid tumor such as melanoma, head and neck, liver or kidney cancer.

J is TRBJ1-1 and V is TRBV5-1, with unresolved D. CDR1 is SGHRS, CDR2 YFSETQ, per germline. V was cut by 3 bases and J by 6 bases, with 15 bases left in between. The CDR3 sequence is 14 residues long. CDR3 sequence reads: CASSSELRTAEAFF. The DNA for the CDR3 is TGCGCCAGCAGCTCGGAATTAAGGACGGCTGAAGCTTTCTTT.

The V gene is TRBV7-9, the J gene TRBJ2-3; D ambiguous. Germline CDR1 SEHNR, CDR2 FQNEAQ (reference sequence). This CDR3 contains 14 residues. V was pared by 3 bases and J by 5 bases, with 12 bases between. CDR3 in DNA: TGTGCCAGCAGCTTTTCCCAAGGTGAAGATACGCAGTATTTT. Translation: CASSFSQGEDTQYF. Together with reference TRBV7-9 and TRBJ2-3, the CDR3 gives the full variable domain: DTGVSQNPRHKITKRGQNVTFRCDPISEHNRLYWYRQTLGQGPEFLTYFQNEAQLEKSRLLSDRFSAERPKGSFSTLEIQRTEQGDSAMYLCASSFSQGEDTQYFGPGTRLTVL.

This chain connects TRBV11-2 to TRBJ2-3; 10 bases agree with TRBD2. Trimming took 8 bases from V and 3 from J; bases not matched to a gene: 5. There are 14 residues in the CDR3. The germline gives CDR1 SGHAT, CDR2 FQNNGV. Here the CDR3 DNA reads TGTGCCAGCCCACTAGCGGGGTTTACAGATACGCAGTATTTT. This codes for CASPLAGFTDTQYF.

The chain couples TRBV4-1 to TRBJ2-5, with 10 bases fitting TRBD1. The tail of the sequence fits TRBJ2-7 better, so the J call may be wrong. Looked up from germline, CDR1 is MGHRA and CDR2 is YSYEKL. The CDR3 totals 19 residues. CDR3 in amino acids: CASSQSWRIDRGQSYEQYF. The CDR3 DNA reads TGCGCCAGCAGCCAATCTTGGAGAATTGACAGGGGGCAAAGCTACGAGCAGTACTTC.

About this clone: A read error may produce the germline difference seen at one junction end. Other DNA sequences from this sample encode an identical CDR3 as well. The DNA of the CDR3 is TGTGCCAGCAGGAGACAGGGGGGAAGCAATCAGCCCCAACATTTT. This sequence encodes CASRRQGGSNQPQHF. The chain uses TRBV6-5 and TRBJ1-5; 9 bases match TRBD1. This CDR3 region has 15 residues. Germline V gives CDR1 MNHEY, CDR2 SVGAGI.

The V and J genes are TRBV5-1 and TRBJ2-5, with unresolved D. The CDR3 length is 13 residues. The V and J ends lost 2 bases and 0 bases respectively, with 5 bases between them. Germline loops: CDR1 SGHRS, CDR2 YFSETQ. The CDR3 coding sequence is TGCGCCAGCAGCTTAACCTACCAAGAGACCCAGTACTTC. Amino acid sequence: CASSLTYQETQYF.

This clone has a single count. The genes are TRBV27 and TRBJ1-5, with D tentatively TRBD1 (5 bases). V lost 3 bases and J 4 bases, leaving 13 bases between the germline ends. Germline values: CDR1 MNHEY, CDR2 SMNVEV (reference sequence). This CDR3 has 15 amino acids. The CDR3 spells CASSFTARENQPQHF. CDR3 nucleotides: TGTGCCAGCAGTTTCACGGCCAGGGAGAATCAGCCCCAGCATTTT.

The chain has TRBV28 and TRBJ1-2, with a possible D match to TRBD1 (6 bases). With 3 bases removed from V and 7 bases from J, the gap between germline ends came to 12 bases. This CDR3 is 13 amino acids long. CDR1 and CDR2 (germline): MDHEN, SYDVKM. CDR3 DNA: TGTGCCAGCAGTTTTTCCAGGGGACTTGGCTACACCTTC. Translated, it gives CASSFSRGLGYTF.

The chain employs TRBV25-1 and TRBJ1-4; D is perhaps TRBD1 (6 bases). The germline CDR1 and CDR2 sequences are MGHDK and SYGVNS. Trimming stripped 5 bases from V and 6 bases from J, with 10 bases between. There are 13 residues in the CDR3. The CDR3 DNA follows: TGTGCCAGCAGTAGGGGGGCTGATGAAAAACTGTTTTTT. Protein: CASSRGADEKLFF.

This chain joins TRBV5-4 and TRBJ2-3, with a possible D match to TRBD1 (5 bases). The CDR3 is made up of 15 amino acids. The germline V gene encodes CDR1 SGHNT and CDR2 YYREEE (reference sequence). Trimming took off 4 bases at V and 2 bases at J, with 14 bases between the two ends. CDR3 sequence (DNA): TGTGCCAGCAGCACACCTCAGGGATTCACAGATACGCAGTATTTT. It yields the protein CASSTPQGFTDTQYF.

This sequence joins TRBV7-2 and TRBJ2-2, with unresolved D. The germline V gene encodes CDR1 SGHTA and CDR2 FQGNSA. The CDR3 spans 15 residues. V lost 4 bases, J lost 4 bases, and 13 bases lay in between. The CDR3: CASSSRKAATGELFF. DNA of the CDR3: TGTGCCAGCAGCTCCCGAAAGGCGGCCACCGGGGAGCTGTTTTTT.

This clone was seen only a few times. The chain uses TRBV4-2 and TRBJ2-3; TRBD2 agrees at 8 bases. Unmatched junction bases numbered 9, after V lost 1 base and J lost 0 bases. The CDR3 consists of 18 residues. Germline loops: CDR1 LGHNA, CDR2 YNFKEQ. CDR3 region: CASSQAPPSGGSTDTQYF. DNA of the CDR3: TGTGCCAGCAGCCAAGCCCCTCCCAGCGGGGGTAGCACAGATACGCAGTATTTT.

V and J are TRBV7-9 and TRBJ2-5, with D possibly TRBD2 on 5 matching bases. V was clipped by 6 bases and J by 0 bases, with 17 bases between them. In germline, CDR1 is SEHNR, CDR2 FQNEAQ (reference sequence). The CDR3 loop spans 16 amino acids. CDR3 sequence (DNA): TGTGCCAGCAGAGATCGTACTCAGCGGAACCAAGAGACCCAGTACTTC. Encoded protein: CASRDRTQRNQETQYF.

J is TRBJ1-1 and V is TRBV19; 9 bases match TRBD1. Per germline, CDR1 LNHDA and CDR2 SQIVND (reference sequence). V lost 6 bases and J lost 5; bases outside the gene matches: 7. The CDR3 loop spans 14 amino acids. CDR3 amino acids: CASSPTGGGTEAFF. The CDR3 DNA reads TGTGCCAGTAGCCCAACAGGGGGCGGGACTGAAGCTTTCTTT.

The chain carries TRBV6-6 and TRBJ1-3, with 10 bases fitting TRBD1. Germline CDR1 MNHNY, CDR2 SVGAGI (reference sequence). CDR3 size: 13 residues. V gave up 9 bases and J gave up 6 bases; unmatched junction bases: 5. CDR3 sequence: CASTGTGVNTIYF. The CDR3 DNA reads TGTGCCAGTACCGGGACAGGGGTAAACACCATATATTTT.

A few counts support this clone. This chain uses TRBV7-2 with TRBJ1-2, with 7 nucleotides matching TRBD1. V shed 2 bases and J 7 bases; nucleotides not matched to a gene: 13. This CDR3 spans 16 amino acids. Germline V lookup: CDR1 SGHTA, CDR2 FQGNSA. The CDR3 nucleotides are TGTGCCAGCAGCTTATCGTCCGACAGGGTCAGGGGTGGCTACACCTTC. It codes for CASSLSSDRVRGGYTF.

The chain couples TRBV7-9 to TRBJ2-3; 8 bases are shared with TRBD2. The J segment lost 6 bases and the V segment lost 1 base, leaving 6 bases of the junction unmatched. Germline V gene lookup returns CDR1 SEHNR and CDR2 FQNEAQ (reference sequence). The CDR3 consists of 15 residues. For the CDR3, the DNA is TGTGCCAGCAGCTTAGTCGGCGCTAGCGGGGATACGCAGTATTTT. As protein: CASSLVGASGDTQYF.

This clone was seen a single time. The chain links TRBV10-2 to TRBJ2-7, with 7 positions matching TRBD2. With V trimmed by 4 bases and J by 3 bases, 6 bases remained unmatched. This CDR3 spans 14 amino acids. Per germline, CDR1 WSHSY and CDR2 SAAADI. The CDR3 region is CASSVGGKVYEQYF. The CDR3 nucleotides read TGCGCCAGCAGTGTCGGGGGGAAGGTCTACGAGCAGTACTTC.

CDR3 coding DNA: TGTGCCAGCAGCTCCTATGAAGAGTCTGGAAACACCATATATTTT. Its translation: CASSSYEESGNTIYF. The gene calls are TRBV7-9 and TRBJ1-3, with unresolved D. V was cut by 4 bases and J by 1 base, with 11 bases left in between. The length of the CDR3 is 15 residues. The germline CDR1 and CDR2 sequences are SEHNR and FQNEAQ (reference sequence).

CDR3 coding DNA: TGTGCCAGCAGTCCACAGCGGAACACTGAAGCTTTCTTT. It translates to CASSPQRNTEAFF. The chain couples TRBV6-5 to TRBJ1-1; no firm D call. Germline values: CDR1 MNHEY, CDR2 SVGAGI. The CDR3 has 13 residues. V was shortened by 5 bases and J by 1 base, with 8 bases between the two germline ends.

This clone is labeled medium-sized. The chain recombines TRBV14 with TRBJ2-7, with 10 nucleotides matching TRBD1. The CDR3 spans 14 residues. With V trimmed by 3 bases and J by 2 bases, 1 base remained unmatched. CDR1 SGHDN and CDR2 FVKESK come from the germline V gene. CDR3 residues: CASSQGQGPYEQYF. The CDR3 nucleotides read TGTGCCAGCAGCCAGGGACAGGGGCCCTACGAGCAGTACTTC.

This clone was found a few times. V usage is TRBV28 and J usage is TRBJ2-7; 8 bases fit TRBD2. This CDR3 region has 14 residues. V lost 3 bases, J lost 6 bases, and 7 bases stayed unmatched. Germline V gene data show CDR1 as MDHEN and CDR2 as SYDVKM. CDR3: CASSFGLAVPEQYF. In nucleotides, the CDR3 is TGTGCCAGCAGTTTTGGACTAGCCGTACCCGAGCAGTACTTC.